This is a list of T cell receptor beta chains from one sample in a study of radiotherapy plus CTLA-4 blockade in lung cancer. The assay was immunoSEQ multiplex PCR, and TCRdb's table has in-frame clones only and misses some. The table has over 85,000 clones, under 85% seen once. Sequencing used peripheral blood, obtained from a patient treated with radiotherapy plus ipilimumab. The receptors were gathered from a human donor with non-small cell lung cancer who had a partial response to radiotherapy plus ipilimumab. Some clones in this sample may be carry-over from other donors' samples. Each CDR3 is given with its conserved first and last residue. Where a row states a size, it is once, few, many or the class of an expanded clone; other rows omit it.

>-|TRBV30|TRBJ2-7
CAWNIGQGRYEQYF
>-|TRBV4-1|TRBJ2-7
CASSLGTYYEQYF
>-|TRBV4-3|TRBJ2-7
CASSQDFAGTAYEQYF
>-|TRBV6-6|TRBJ2-1
CASSFDLAWNEQFF
>few|TRBV5-5|TRBJ1-4
CASSLDRVNEKLFF
>once|TRBV6-1|TRBJ1-1
CASSGWPNTEAFF
>-|TRBV4-3|TRBJ1-2
CASSQDSASVYGYTF
>once|TRBV5-1|TRBJ1-5
CASSLGTGDNYQPQHF
>-|TRBV30|TRBJ1-5
CAWSVSGGRQPQHF
>-|TRBV28|TRBJ2-3
CASSLVGQGPPDTQYF
>-|TRBV6-5|TRBJ1-5
CASSGFGNQPQHF
>-|TRBV28|TRBJ2-7
CASRSGTGGYDEQYF
>-|TRBV7-2|TRBJ2-1
CASSSDSNEQFF
>-|TRBV6-5|TRBJ2-2
CASRLGTGWAGELFF
>-|TRBV27|TRBJ2-5
CASRRGQVQETQYF
>few|TRBV19|TRBJ2-5
CASTTTGTQETQYF
>-|TRBV30|TRBJ1-6
CAWTQGHYTLHF
>few|TRBV27|TRBJ2-1
CASSLGGSYNEQFF
>medium-sized|TRBV28|TRBJ2-2
CASSSMGLGLGELFF
>-|TRBV4-1|TRBJ1-2
CASSHVRSAGNYGYTF
>few|TRBV9|TRBJ1-3
CASSVENGMRGNTIYF
>-|TRBV7-8|TRBJ2-2
CASSFRTGSRTNTGELFF
>-|TRBV29-1|TRBJ2-3
CSVDSIAGYSTDTQYF
>-|TRBV6-1|TRBJ1-2
CASSASGANYGYTF
>-|TRBV6-6|TRBJ2-7
CASSTNDRGQYF
>few|TRBV6-6|TRBJ2-7
CASSPQGYEQYF
>few|TRBV5-1|TRBJ2-7
CASSETGVREQYF
>-|TRBV7-2|TRBJ1-6
CASSRRRDSPLHF
>-|TRBV15|TRBJ2-6
CATSRGGTFGANVLTF
>few|TRBV30|TRBJ2-2
CAWSSGIQTGELFF
>-|TRBV28|TRBJ2-1
CASKFSLYRRYNEQFF
>-|TRBV19|TRBJ2-4
CASSARQGDMNIQYF
>-|TRBV2|TRBJ1-4
CASTEEDSREKLFF
>-|TRBV18|TRBJ2-1
CASSRVAGSYNEQFF
>-|TRBV27|TRBJ1-4
CASSSRGPATNEKLFF
>few|TRBV14|TRBJ2-5
CASSRHSGSAGETQYF
>-|TRBV7-2|TRBJ2-5
CASSFGQRETQYF
>-|TRBV19|TRBJ1-4
CASSRRTATNEKLFF
>few|TRBV5-4|TRBJ1-1
CASSLGGSVSAFF
>-|TRBV5-6|TRBJ2-7
CASSYRGQRGYEQYF
>-|TRBV9|TRBJ2-7
CASSAVGTDVHEQYF
>-|TRBV28|TRBJ2-1
CASVTSGGIREQFF
>few|TRBV11-3|TRBJ1-1
CASSSHLGGRTEAFF
>-|TRBV15|TRBJ2-3
CATSKGGSRHTDTQYF
>-|TRBV5-1|TRBJ2-7
CASSSWTGNHEQYF
>-|TRBV19|TRBJ2-7
CASSSQGSPYEQYF
>-|TRBV6-1|TRBJ1-1
CASSRTGDTEAFF
>-|TRBV20-1|TRBJ2-7
CSARSEYEQYF
>-|TRBV6-6|TRBJ1-5
CASSLTRNPQHF
>-|TRBV13|TRBJ2-7
CASTRGGASITYEQYF
>-|TRBV2|TRBJ1-3
CASSEEGIGGNTIYF
>-|TRBV7-8|TRBJ2-7
CASSLDVEPWRYEQYF
>few|TRBV10-2|TRBJ1-2
CASSDRTGGRIYGYTF
>once|TRBV6-5|TRBJ1-1
CASSYDRGLANTEAFF